These 22 T cell receptor beta chains came from one sample sequenced in a study of blood T cell repertoires in COVID-19. Generated by immunoSEQ multiplex PCR, the TCRdb table keeps only in-frame clones and is missing some. The sample consists of 200,000 to 250,000 clones, around 82% of them appearing once. The sample was peripheral blood. The receptors shown here come from a woman aged 80 or over with acute or convalescent COVID-19.

The rearrangement uses TRBV6-2 or TRBV6-3 and TRBJ1-3, with no clear D. This CDR3 region has 14 residues. CDR1 is MNHEY and CDR2 is SVGEGT in the germline V gene. The V gene lost 2 bases and the J gene lost 3 bases, with 8 bases spanning the gap. CDR3 region: CASSYGQDGNTIYF. Written as DNA, the CDR3 is TGTGCCAGCAGTTACGGCCAGGATGGAAACACCATATATTTT.

This sequence joins TRBV15 and TRBJ1-4; TRBD1 might be the D (6 bases). The germline V gene has CDR1 LNHNV and CDR2 YYDKDF (reference sequence). CDR3 size: 13 residues. V dropped 6 bases and J dropped 7 bases, with 12 bases sitting between them. CDR3 residues: CATRRGAGEKLFF. The CDR3 DNA reads TGTGCCACCAGGCGGGGGGCGGGTGAAAAACTGTTTTTT.

The gene calls are TRBV7-3 and TRBJ2-3, with TRBD1 identical over 9 bases. Germline loops: CDR1 SGHTA, CDR2 FQGTGA. J lost 6 bases, V lost 3 bases, and 16 bases had no gene match. The length of the CDR3 is 18 residues. The CDR3 DNA sequence: TGTGCCAGCAGCTTGGTCCCCCCCGGGACAGGGAAAGGGGATACGCAGTATTTT. It translates to CASSLVPPGTGKGDTQYF. The full variable domain, rest sourced from reference TRBV7-3 and TRBJ2-3, is GAGVSQTPSNKVTEKGKYVELRCDPISGHTALYWYRQSLGQGPEFLIYFQGTGAADDSGLPNDRFFAVRPEGSVSTLKIQRTERGDSAVYLCASSLVPPGTGKGDTQYFGPGTRLTVL.

The V and J genes are TRBV19 and TRBJ1-2; TRBD1 matches at 7 bases. V was pared by 10 bases and J by 2 bases, with 10 bases of the junction left unmatched. In germline, CDR1 is LNHDA, CDR2 SQIVND (reference sequence). The CDR3 has 14 amino acids. This CDR3 is CATSPFRGNYGYTF. CDR3 DNA: TGTGCCACCTCCCCTTTCAGGGGGAACTATGGCTACACCTTC.

The chain recombines TRBV7-8 with TRBJ2-3; D is perhaps TRBD1 (5 bases). Germline CDR1 reads SGHVS; CDR2 reads FQNEAQ. This CDR3 is 15 amino acids long. Trimming took off 3 bases at V and 4 bases at J, with 14 bases between the two ends. The CDR3 nucleotides read TGTGCCAGCAGCTTCCGGCAGGGTGGCCCAGATACGCAGTATTTT. Protein sequence: CASSFRQGGPDTQYF.

This clone was seen a handful of times. The rearrangement links TRBV10-3 to TRBJ1-2; D not resolved. The CDR3 has 15 amino acids. The ends were cut back, 3 bases at V and 5 bases at J, with 16 bases in the middle. The V gene's germline CDR1 is ENHRY and CDR2 SYGVKD. The CDR3 spells CAISEGDTPGYGYTF. DNA of the CDR3: TGTGCCATCAGTGAAGGTGACACCCCGGGATATGGCTACACCTTC.

CDR3 amino acids: CASSGVQSPNTEAFF. CDR3 coding DNA: TGTGCCAGTAGCGGGGTACAGAGTCCGAACACTGAAGCTTTCTTT. The chain recombines TRBV19 with TRBJ1-1; the D is unclear. The CDR3 runs to 15 residues. Germline CDR1 and CDR2: LNHDA and SQIVND (reference sequence). Trimming removed 6 bases at V and 1 base at J, with 15 bases between.

The chain couples TRBV7-8 to TRBJ2-3; 8 bases map to TRBD2. Trimming removed 4 bases from V and 0 bases from J; junction bases left unmatched: 9. The CDR3 has 17 amino acids. CDR1 is SGHVS, CDR2 FQNEAQ, per germline. This chain's CDR3 is CASSSPTTSASTDTQYF. The CDR3 bases are TGTGCCAGCAGCTCCCCTACGACTAGCGCAAGCACAGATACGCAGTATTTT.

This chain uses TRBV2 with TRBJ1-1; 8 positions match TRBD1. V gave up 8 bases and J gave up 0 bases; unmatched junction bases: 5. The CDR3 covers 14 residues. The germline V gene encodes CDR1 SNHLY and CDR2 FYNNEI. CDR3 sequence (DNA): TGTGCCAGCGGACAGGGAAGCATGAACACTGAAGCTTTCTTT. Protein sequence: CASGQGSMNTEAFF.

This clone was seen only a few times. At the DNA level, this CDR3 is encoded by other sequences in the same sample as well. V gene TRBV6-5 combines with J gene TRBJ2-1; a weak D match, TRBD2 (7 bases). The CDR3 runs 16 residues. V was cut by 0 bases and J by 2 bases, with 11 bases left in between. The germline gives CDR1 MNHEY, CDR2 SVGAGI. The CDR3 here is CASSYSGRGPYNEQFF. CDR3 nucleotides: TGTGCCAGCAGTTACTCGGGGCGGGGGCCCTACAATGAGCAGTTCTTC.

This chain joins TRBV19 and TRBJ1-1, with 12 nucleotides matching TRBD1. This CDR3 spans 14 amino acids. V gave up 6 bases and J gave up 5 bases; unmatched junction bases: 4. Germline V gives CDR1 LNHDA, CDR2 SQIVND (reference sequence). In DNA form, the CDR3 reads TGTGCCAGTAGCCGGGACAGGGGGCTTACTGAAGCTTTCTTT. This codes for CASSRDRGLTEAFF.

V usage is TRBV11-3 and J usage is TRBJ2-2; D uncertain. Deletions cut 1 base from V and 4 bases from J, with 7 bases between. Germline CDR1 SGHNT, CDR2 YENEEA. This CDR3 is built from 14 residues. Here the CDR3 reads CASSLAGFTGELFF. CDR3 coding DNA: TGTGCCAGCAGCTTAGCCGGTTTCACCGGGGAGCTGTTTTTT.

This chain uses TRBV4-1 with TRBJ1-6; no definite D call. The germline V gene has CDR1 MGHRA and CDR2 YSYEKL. There are 12 residues in the CDR3. Trimming left V 0 bases short and J 10 bases short, with 4 bases between. CDR3 residues: CASSQERSPLHF. The CDR3 bases are TGCGCCAGCAGCCAAGAGAGGTCACCCCTCCACTTT.

The chain couples TRBV3-1 (or the pseudogene TRBV3-2) to TRBJ2-3; maybe TRBD2 (5 bases). Germline CDR1 reads LGHDT; CDR2 reads YNNKEL (reference sequence). The CDR3 has 16 amino acids. Trimming shortened V by 0 bases and J by 8 bases, and 18 bases separated the two germline ends. In DNA, the CDR3 is TGTGCCAGCAGCCAAGATAACCACCCGGGGTCGGGTACGCAGTATTTT. It translates to CASSQDNHPGSGTQYF.

This clone was counted between two and nine times. The V gene is TRBV9, the J gene TRBJ2-5; D possibly corresponds to TRBD2 (7 bases). CDR3 size: 15 residues. V was trimmed by 3 bases and J by 2 bases, leaving 14 bases between them. CDR1 and CDR2 from the germline V gene are SGDLS and YYNGEE. In nucleotides, the CDR3 is TGTGCCAGCAGCGCGAGGGGGGGATTTCAAGAGACCCAGTACTTC. Its translation: CASSARGGFQETQYF. Full variable domain (rest looked up from reference TRBV9 and TRBJ2-5): DSGVTQTPKHLITATGQRVTLRCSPRSGDLSVYWYQQSLDQGLQFLIQYYNGEERAKGNILERFSAQQFPDLHSELNLSSLELGDSALYFCASSARGGFQETQYFGPGTRLLVL.

The rearrangement links TRBV11-2 to TRBJ2-5; the match to TRBD2 covers 7 bases. This CDR3 region has 14 residues. J gave up 5 bases and V 2 bases, and 5 bases lay outside the gene matches. Germline V CDR1 and CDR2: SGHAT, FQNNGV. The CDR3 nucleotides are TGTGCCAGCAGCTTACGGGGGGATCGTGAGACCCAGTACTTC. Protein product: CASSLRGDRETQYF.

In its sample, this clone was seen a few times. This chain joins TRBV19 and TRBJ1-2; D is unclear. This CDR3 comprises 11 residues. V dropped 8 bases and J dropped 5 bases, with 9 bases sitting between them. Germline-derived CDR1 and CDR2 are LNHDA and SQIVND (reference sequence). The CDR3 protein is CASRAGYGYTF. DNA for the CDR3: TGTGCCAGTCGGGCGGGTTATGGCTACACCTTC. The variable domain in full, with the rest retrieved from reference TRBV19 and TRBJ1-2, is DGGITQSPKYLFRKEGQNVTLSCEQNLNHDAMYWYRQDPGQGLRLIYYSQIVNDFQKGDIAEGYSVSREKKESFPLTVTSAQKNPTAFYLCASRAGYGYTFGSGTRLTVV.

V gene TRBV12-3 or TRBV12-4 combines with J gene TRBJ2-3, with a weak D call TRBD1 (5 bases). V was pared by 3 bases and J by 4 bases, with 8 bases between. CDR3 length: 13 residues. CDR3 residues: CASSFRAPDTQYF. The CDR3 DNA reads as TGTGCCAGCAGTTTCAGGGCCCCAGATACGCAGTATTTT.

The CDR3 spells CASSSATSGTYNEQFF. CDR3 DNA sequence: TGCGCCAGCAGCTCTGCGACTAGCGGGACCTACAATGAGCAGTTCTTC. V is TRBV5-1 and J is TRBJ2-1; 11 positions match TRBD2. Unmatched junction bases numbered 4, after V lost 3 bases and J lost 2 bases. Per the germline V gene, CDR1 is SGHRS and CDR2 is YFSETQ. The CDR3 contains 16 residues.

CDR3 DNA sequence: TGTGCCAGCAGCGCCATTACAGGGGCCTGGGAGCAGTTCTTC. Protein product: CASSAITGAWEQFF. The chain has TRBV2 and TRBJ2-1; 7 bases agree with TRBD1. This CDR3 is 14 amino acids long. CDR1 is SNHLY and CDR2 is FYNNEI in the germline V gene. With 6 bases clipped from V and 10 bases from J, the junction kept 12 bases outside the gene matches.

In the case of this clone: This sample also contains other DNA sequences that code for the same CDR3. J is TRBJ1-2 and V is TRBV28; TRBD1 might be the D (5 bases). Germline V gene sequence: CDR1 MDHEN, CDR2 SYDVKM. CDR3 length equals 13 residues. With 3 bases removed from V and 3 bases from J, the gap between germline ends came to 8 bases. The CDR3 loop is CASSLGQYYGYTF. Written as DNA, the CDR3 is TGTGCCAGCAGTTTGGGGCAGTACTATGGCTACACCTTC.

The chain combines TRBV10-2 with TRBJ2-2, with a tentative D call TRBD2 (5 bases). CDR1 and CDR2 from the germline V gene are WSHSY and SAAADI. The CDR3 runs to 15 residues. Between the trimmed V and J ends, which lost 2 bases and 5 bases, there was a span of 12 bases. The CDR3 loop is CASSEGEGSTGELFF. CDR3 sequence (DNA): TGCGCCAGCAGTGAGGGCGAGGGAAGTACCGGGGAGCTGTTTTTT.